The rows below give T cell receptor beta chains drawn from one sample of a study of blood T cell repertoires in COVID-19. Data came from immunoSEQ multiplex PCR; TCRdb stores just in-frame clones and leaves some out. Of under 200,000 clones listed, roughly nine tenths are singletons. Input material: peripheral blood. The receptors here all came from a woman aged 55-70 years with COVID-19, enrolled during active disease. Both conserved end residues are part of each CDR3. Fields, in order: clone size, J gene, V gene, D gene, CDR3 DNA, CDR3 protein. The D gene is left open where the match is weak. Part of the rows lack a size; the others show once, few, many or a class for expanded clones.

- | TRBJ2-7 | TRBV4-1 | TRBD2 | TGCGCCAGCAGCCAAGAATTAGCGGGAGCCTCCTACGAGCAGTACTTC | CASSQELAGASYEQYF
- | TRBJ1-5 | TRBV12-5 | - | TGTGCTAGTGGTTTGGCCACAGGGATGTGGGGCAATCAGCCCCAGCATTTT | CASGLATGMWGNQPQHF
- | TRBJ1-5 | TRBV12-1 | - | TGTGCCAGCAGCTCCGGGGAGATCAATCAGCCCCAGCATTTT | CASSSGEINQPQHF
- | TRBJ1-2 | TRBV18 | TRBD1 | TGTGCCAGCTCACCAAACAGGGGTTTATTCTATGGCTACACCTTC | CASSPNRGLFYGYTF
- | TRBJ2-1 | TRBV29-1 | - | TGCAGCGTTTGTATGAGGGGGACCTACAATGAGCAGTTCTTC | CSVCMRGTYNEQFF
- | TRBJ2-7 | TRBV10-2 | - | TGCGCCAGCAGTGAGTCAATGGGGCTTGCCTACGAGCAGTACTTC | CASSESMGLAYEQYF
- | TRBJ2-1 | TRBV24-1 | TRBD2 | TGTGCCACCAGTGATTTAGGTGGGACTATCGTTTCGGGTGAGCAGTTCTTC | CATSDLGGTIVSGEQFF
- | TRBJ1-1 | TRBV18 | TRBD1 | TGTGCCAGCTCACCACTACGGGGGGACAGGGACACTGAAGCTTTCTTT | CASSPLRGDRDTEAFF
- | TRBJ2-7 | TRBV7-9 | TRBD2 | TGTGCCAGCAGCTCCCAGACTAGCGGGAGGGCCGTAGCCGAGCAGTACTTC | CASSSQTSGRAVAEQYF
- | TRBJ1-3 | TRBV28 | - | TGTGCCAGCAGTCCCTCACGGGTGAAAAACACCATATATTTT | CASSPSRVKNTIYF
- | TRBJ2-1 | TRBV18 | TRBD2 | TGTGCCAGCTCACCCTTACTAGCGAGCGGCTACAATGAGCAGTTCTTC | CASSPLLASGYNEQFF
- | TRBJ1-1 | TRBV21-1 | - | TGTGCCAGCAGCGTAAGACAGGGGGTGAACACTGAAGCTTTCTTT | CASSVRQGVNTEAFF
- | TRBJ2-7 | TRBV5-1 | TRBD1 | TGCGCCAGCAGCCTGGGACAGGGTAACGAGCAGTACTTC | CASSLGQGNEQYF
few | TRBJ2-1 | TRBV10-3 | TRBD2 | TGTGCCATCAGTGAGTCGGGGTCTAGCGGGAGATCCTACAATGAGCAGTTCTTC | CAISESGSSGRSYNEQFF
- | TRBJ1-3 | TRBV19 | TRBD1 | TGTGCCAGTACCCCGATCCGGGACAGGGGGACGGGTGGAAACACCATATATTTT | CASTPIRDRGTGGNTIYF
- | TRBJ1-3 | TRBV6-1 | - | TGTGCCAGCAGTGAAGCGCTTCTCCCTAGCTCTGGAAACACCATATATTTT | CASSEALLPSSGNTIYF
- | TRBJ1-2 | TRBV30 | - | TGTGCCTGGAGTGTATTGACAGGAAAGGGCTACACCTTC | CAWSVLTGKGYTF
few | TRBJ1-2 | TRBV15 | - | TGTGCCACCAGCAGAGATATGGCGGACTATGGCTACACCTTC | CATSRDMADYGYTF
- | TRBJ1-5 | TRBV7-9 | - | TGTGCCAGCAGTTTCGACAAGAATCAGCCCCAGCATTTT | CASSFDKNQPQHF
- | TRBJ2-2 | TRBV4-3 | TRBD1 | TGCGCCAGCAGCCAACGGGACAGGGGGTCCGGGGAGCTGTTTTTT | CASSQRDRGSGELFF
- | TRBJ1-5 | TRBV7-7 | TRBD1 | TGTGCTAGCAGCTTGGACAGGGGACAGCCCCAGCATTTT | CASSLDRGQPQHF
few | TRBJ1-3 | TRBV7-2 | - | TGTGCCAGCAGCCCTTCGAGGGTGCTCGGAAACACCATATATTTT | CASSPSRVLGNTIYF
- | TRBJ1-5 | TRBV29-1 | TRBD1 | TGCAGCGCCGGACAGGGTCCAGGACAGCCCCAGCATTTT | CSAGQGPGQPQHF
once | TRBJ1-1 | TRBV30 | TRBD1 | TGTGCCTGGAACAGGGGGTTGACTGAAGCTTTCTTT | CAWNRGLTEAFF
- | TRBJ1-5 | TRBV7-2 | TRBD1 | TGTGCCAGCAGCCAAGACAGGGGTTATAATCAGCCCCAGCATTTT | CASSQDRGYNQPQHF
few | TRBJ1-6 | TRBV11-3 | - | TGTGCCAGCAGCTTAGAGGGACAAATTAATTCACCCCTCCACTTT | CASSLEGQINSPLHF
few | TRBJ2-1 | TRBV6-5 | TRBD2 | TGTGCCAGCAGTTACTTGGGGCGGGGGGCGTACAATGAGCAGTTCTTC | CASSYLGRGAYNEQFF
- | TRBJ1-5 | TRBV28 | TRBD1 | TGTGCCAGCACCCTCTATGGAGGTACCGAGACAGGGGGCTTTCAGCCCCAGCATTTT | CASTLYGGTETGGFQPQHF
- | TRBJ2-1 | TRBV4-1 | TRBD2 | TGCGCCAGCAGCAACCGACTAGCGGATTACAATGAGCAGTTCTTC | CASSNRLADYNEQFF
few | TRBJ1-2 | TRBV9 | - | TGTGCCAGCAGCCTCGGCTATGGCTACACCTTC | CASSLGYGYTF
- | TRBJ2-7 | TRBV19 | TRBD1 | TGTGCCAGTAGTATCGCGGACAGGGGGTATTTAGACGAGCAGTACTTC | CASSIADRGYLDEQYF
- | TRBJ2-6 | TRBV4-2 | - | TGTGCCAGCAGCCAAGATCCTCGGGGTCGCCGTTCTGGGGCCAACGTCCTGACTTTC | CASSQDPRGRRSGANVLTF
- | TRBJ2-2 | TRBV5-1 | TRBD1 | TGCGCCAGCAGCCCGTCCGGGACAGGGGGAGCCGGGGAGCTGTTTTTT | CASSPSGTGGAGELFF
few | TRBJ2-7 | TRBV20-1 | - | TGCAGTGCTAGTCGAGCAGGGTACGAGCAGTACTTC | CSASRAGYEQYF
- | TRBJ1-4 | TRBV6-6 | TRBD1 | TGTGCCAGCAGTAAACCCGGGACAGGGGTGGAAAAACTGTTTTTT | CASSKPGTGVEKLFF